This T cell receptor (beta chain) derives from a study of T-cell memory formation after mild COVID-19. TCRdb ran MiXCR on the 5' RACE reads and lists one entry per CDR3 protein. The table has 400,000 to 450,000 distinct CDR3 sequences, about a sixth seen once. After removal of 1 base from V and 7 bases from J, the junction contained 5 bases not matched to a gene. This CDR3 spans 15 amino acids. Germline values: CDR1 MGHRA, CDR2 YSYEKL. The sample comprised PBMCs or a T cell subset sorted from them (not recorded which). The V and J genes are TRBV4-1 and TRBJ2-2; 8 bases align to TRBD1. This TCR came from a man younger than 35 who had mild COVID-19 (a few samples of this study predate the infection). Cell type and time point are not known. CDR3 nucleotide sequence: TGCGCCAGCAGCCAAGGCGACAGGGGAGTCGGGGAGCTGTTTTTT. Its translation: CASSQGDRGVGELFF.